This T cell receptor beta chain was documented in a study of control samples from healthy donors and cancer patients. Notes on this clone: The sample contains more than one DNA sequence encoding this CDR3.

The CDR3 consists of 12 residues. V was shortened by 4 bases and J by 3 bases, with 7 bases between the two germline ends. Germline values: CDR1 SQVTM, CDR2 ANQGSEA. Produced via immunoSEQ multiplex PCR; TCRdb's table is partial and in-frame only. The profile shows roughly 200,000 clones, approximately 90% of them singletons. This sequence joins TRBV29-1 and TRBJ1-5; D gene uncertain. The source is a man younger than 40 in good health. The sequenced sample consisted of blood. CDR3 bases: TGCAGCGTTGGGGCGGCCAATCAGCCCCAGCATTTT. Amino acids: CSVGAANQPQHF.